This T cell receptor (beta chain) derives from a study of beta chain features in type 1 diabetes. Study results and limitations: More deletions and fewer insertions at VDJ junctions were seen in type 1 diabetes patients.

The CDR3 extends over 18 amino acids. Unmatched junction bases numbered 6, after V lost 4 bases and J lost 0 bases. The germline V gene has CDR1 SEHNR and CDR2 FQNEAQ (reference sequence). This clone occurred a few times. Its specificity is unknown. Sorting with CD45RO/CCR7/CD25/CD127/CD95/CD27 yielded naive, central memory, regulatory and stem-like memory CD4+ cells. Every bit of the isolated RNA underwent reverse transcription, so sequencing read expressed TCRB transcripts. Profiled with immunoSEQ multiplex PCR; TCRdb holds only in-frame clones, not every one. This table holds about 360,000 clones, around 13% found once.

The receptor's source is a man aged 18-30 years in good health. The source material was naive CD4+ T cells from blood. This sequence joins TRBV7-9 and TRBJ2-6, with 10 positions matching TRBD1. CDR3 coding DNA: TGTGCCAGCAGCTCGACAGGGGGCTTTAGCTCTGGGGCCAACGTCCTGACTTTC. Encoded protein: CASSSTGGFSSGANVLTF.